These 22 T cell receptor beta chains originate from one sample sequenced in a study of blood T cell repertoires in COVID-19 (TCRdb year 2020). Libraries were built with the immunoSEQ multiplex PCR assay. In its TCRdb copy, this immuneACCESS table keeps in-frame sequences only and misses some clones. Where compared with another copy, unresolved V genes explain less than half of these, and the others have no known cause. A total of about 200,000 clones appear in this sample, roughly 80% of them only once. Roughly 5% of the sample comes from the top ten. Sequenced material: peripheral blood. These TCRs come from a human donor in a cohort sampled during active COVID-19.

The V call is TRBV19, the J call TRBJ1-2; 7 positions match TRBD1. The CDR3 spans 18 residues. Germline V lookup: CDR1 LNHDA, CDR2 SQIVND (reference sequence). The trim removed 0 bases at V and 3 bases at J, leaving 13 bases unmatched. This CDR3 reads CASSIDPTGIAGDYGYTF. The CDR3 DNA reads TGTGCCAGTAGTATAGATCCGACAGGGATTGCTGGGGACTATGGCTACACCTTC.

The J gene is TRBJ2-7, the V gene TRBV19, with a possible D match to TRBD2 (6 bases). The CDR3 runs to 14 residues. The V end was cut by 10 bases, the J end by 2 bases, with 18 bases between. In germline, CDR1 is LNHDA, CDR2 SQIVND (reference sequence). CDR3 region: CATKVQWTTYEQYF. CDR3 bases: TGTGCCACCAAAGTTCAGTGGACTACCTACGAGCAGTACTTC.

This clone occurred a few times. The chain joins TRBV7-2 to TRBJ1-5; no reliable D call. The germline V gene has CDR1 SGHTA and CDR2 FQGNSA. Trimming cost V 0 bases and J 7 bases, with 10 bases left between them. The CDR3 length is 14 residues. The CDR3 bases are TGTGCCAGCAGCTTAGCACAGAGTAGGCAGCCCCAGCATTTT. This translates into CASSLAQSRQPQHF.

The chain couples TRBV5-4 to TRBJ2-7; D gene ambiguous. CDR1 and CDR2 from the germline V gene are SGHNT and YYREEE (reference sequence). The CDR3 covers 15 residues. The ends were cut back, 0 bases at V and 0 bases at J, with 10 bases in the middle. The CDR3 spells CASSLDSPRSYEQYF. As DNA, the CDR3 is TGTGCCAGCAGCTTGGACAGTCCCCGCTCCTACGAGCAGTACTTC.

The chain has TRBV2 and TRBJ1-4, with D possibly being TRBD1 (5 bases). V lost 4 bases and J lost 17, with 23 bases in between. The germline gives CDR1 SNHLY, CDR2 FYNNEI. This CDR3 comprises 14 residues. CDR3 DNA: TGTGCCAGCAGTGCCACAACCCAGGGCCTAACAGGCTTTTTT. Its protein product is CASSATTQGLTGFF.

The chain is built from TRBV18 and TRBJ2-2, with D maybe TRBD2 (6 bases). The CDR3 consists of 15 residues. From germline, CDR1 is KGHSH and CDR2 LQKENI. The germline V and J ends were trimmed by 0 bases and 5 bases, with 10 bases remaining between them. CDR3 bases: TGTGCCAGCTCACCACCGGGGGGACGGACCGGGGAGCTGTTTTTT. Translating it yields CASSPPGGRTGELFF.

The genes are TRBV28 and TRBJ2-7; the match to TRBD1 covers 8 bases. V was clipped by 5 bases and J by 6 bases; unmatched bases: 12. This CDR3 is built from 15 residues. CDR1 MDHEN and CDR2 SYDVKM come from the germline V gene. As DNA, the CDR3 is TGTGCCAGCAGTCGAGCGGTGGACAGGGCGGGCGAGCAGTACTTC. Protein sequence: CASSRAVDRAGEQYF.

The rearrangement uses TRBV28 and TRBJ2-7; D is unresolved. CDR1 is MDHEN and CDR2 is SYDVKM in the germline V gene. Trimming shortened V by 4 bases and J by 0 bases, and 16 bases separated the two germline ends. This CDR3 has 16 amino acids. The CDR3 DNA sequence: TGTGCCAGCAGTTCTCCTGGCAGGATTAGCTCCTACGAGCAGTACTTC. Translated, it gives CASSSPGRISSYEQYF. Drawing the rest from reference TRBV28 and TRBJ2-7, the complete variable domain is DVKVTQSSRYLVKRTGEKVFLECVQDMDHENMFWYRQDPGLGLRLIYFSYDVKMKEKGDIPEGYSVSREKKERFSLILESASTNQTSMYLCASSSPGRISSYEQYFGPGTRLTVT.

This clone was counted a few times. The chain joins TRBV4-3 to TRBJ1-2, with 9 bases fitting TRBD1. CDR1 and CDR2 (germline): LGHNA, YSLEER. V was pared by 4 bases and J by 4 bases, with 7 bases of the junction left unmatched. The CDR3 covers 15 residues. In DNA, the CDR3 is TGCGCCAGCAGCCCCAACAGGGGGCGAAGCTATGGCTACACCTTC. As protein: CASSPNRGRSYGYTF.

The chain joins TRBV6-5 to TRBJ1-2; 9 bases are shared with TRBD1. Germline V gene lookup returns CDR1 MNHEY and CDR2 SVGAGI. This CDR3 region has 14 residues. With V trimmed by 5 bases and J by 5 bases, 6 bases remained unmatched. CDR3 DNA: TGTGCCAGCAGTAGCCAAGGGACAGGGTATGGCTACACCTTC. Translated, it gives CASSSQGTGYGYTF.

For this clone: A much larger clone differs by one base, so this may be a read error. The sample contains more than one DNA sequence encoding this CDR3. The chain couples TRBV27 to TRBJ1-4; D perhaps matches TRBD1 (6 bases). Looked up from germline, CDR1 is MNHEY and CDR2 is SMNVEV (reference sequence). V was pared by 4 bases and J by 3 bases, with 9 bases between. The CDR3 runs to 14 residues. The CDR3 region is CASSSRGPNEKLFF. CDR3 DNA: TGTGCCAGCAGTTCCAGGGGCCCTAATGAAAAACTGTTTTTT.

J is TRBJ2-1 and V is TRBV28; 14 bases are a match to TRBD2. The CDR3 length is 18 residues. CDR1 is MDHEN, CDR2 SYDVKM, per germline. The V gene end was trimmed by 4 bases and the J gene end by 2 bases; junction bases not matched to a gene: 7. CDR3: CASSSPGTSGRAYNEQFF. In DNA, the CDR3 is TGTGCCAGCAGTTCACCCGGGACTAGCGGGAGAGCCTACAATGAGCAGTTCTTC.

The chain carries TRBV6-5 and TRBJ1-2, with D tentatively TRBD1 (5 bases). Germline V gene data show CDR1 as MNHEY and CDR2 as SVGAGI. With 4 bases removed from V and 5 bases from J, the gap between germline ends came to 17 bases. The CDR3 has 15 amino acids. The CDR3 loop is CASSSPGQGGYGYTF. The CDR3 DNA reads TGTGCCAGCAGTTCCCCCGGGCAGGGTGGGTATGGCTACACCTTC.

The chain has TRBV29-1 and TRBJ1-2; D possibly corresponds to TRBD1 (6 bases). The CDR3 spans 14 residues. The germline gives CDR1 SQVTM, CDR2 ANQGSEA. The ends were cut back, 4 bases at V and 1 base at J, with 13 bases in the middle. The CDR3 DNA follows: TGCAGCGTTGTAGGGGGGGGAATTAACTATGGCTACACCTTC. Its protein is CSVVGGGINYGYTF. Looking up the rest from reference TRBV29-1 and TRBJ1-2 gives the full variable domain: SAVISQKPSRDICQRGTSLTIQCQVDSQVTMMFWYRQQPGQSLTLIATANQGSEATYESGFVIDKFPISRPNLTFSTLTVSNMSPEDSSIYLCSVVGGGINYGYTFGSGTRLTVV.

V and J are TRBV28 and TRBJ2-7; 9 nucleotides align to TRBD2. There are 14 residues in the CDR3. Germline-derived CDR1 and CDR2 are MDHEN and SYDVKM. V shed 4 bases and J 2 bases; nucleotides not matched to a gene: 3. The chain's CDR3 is CASSYPSGTYEQYF. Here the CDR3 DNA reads TGTGCCAGCAGTTACCCTAGCGGGACCTACGAGCAGTACTTC.

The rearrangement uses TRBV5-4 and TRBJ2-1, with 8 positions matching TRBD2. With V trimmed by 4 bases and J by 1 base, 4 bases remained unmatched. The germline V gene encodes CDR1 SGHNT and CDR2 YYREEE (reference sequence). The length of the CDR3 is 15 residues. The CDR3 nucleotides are TGTGCCAGCAGCCCAACTAGCGGATCCTACAATGAGCAGTTCTTC. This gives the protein CASSPTSGSYNEQFF.

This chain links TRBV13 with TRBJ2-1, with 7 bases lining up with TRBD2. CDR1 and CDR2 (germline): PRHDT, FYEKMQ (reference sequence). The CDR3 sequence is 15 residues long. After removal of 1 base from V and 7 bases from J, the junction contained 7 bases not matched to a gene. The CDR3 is CASSLAGLVANEQFF. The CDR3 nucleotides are TGTGCCAGCAGCTTAGCCGGACTAGTGGCGAATGAGCAGTTCTTC.

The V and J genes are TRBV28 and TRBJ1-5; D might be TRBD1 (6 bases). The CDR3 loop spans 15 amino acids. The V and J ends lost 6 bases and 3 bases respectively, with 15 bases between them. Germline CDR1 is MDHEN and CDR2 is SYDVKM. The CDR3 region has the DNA TGTGCCAGCAGCCGACAGGAACTCTTCAATCAGCCCCAGCATTTT. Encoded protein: CASSRQELFNQPQHF.

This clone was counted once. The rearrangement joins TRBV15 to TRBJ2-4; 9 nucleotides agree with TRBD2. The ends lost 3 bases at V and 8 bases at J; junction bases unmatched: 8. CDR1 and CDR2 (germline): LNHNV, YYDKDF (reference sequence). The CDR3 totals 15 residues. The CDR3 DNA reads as TGTGCCACCAGCAGGGGACATAGCGGGAGTGACATTCAGTACTTC. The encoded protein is CATSRGHSGSDIQYF.

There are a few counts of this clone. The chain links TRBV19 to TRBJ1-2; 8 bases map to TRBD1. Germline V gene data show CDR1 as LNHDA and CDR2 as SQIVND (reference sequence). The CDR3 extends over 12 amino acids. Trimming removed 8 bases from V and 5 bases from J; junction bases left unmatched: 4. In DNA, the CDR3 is TGTGCCAGTTCGGACAGGGAGTATGGCTACACCTTC. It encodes CASSDREYGYTF.

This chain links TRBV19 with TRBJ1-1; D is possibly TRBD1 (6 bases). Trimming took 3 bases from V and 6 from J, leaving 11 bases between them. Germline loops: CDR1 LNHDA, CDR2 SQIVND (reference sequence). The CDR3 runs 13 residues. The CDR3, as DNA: TGTGCCAGTAGTATGCTGGGGGCCGCTGAAGCTTTCTTT. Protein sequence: CASSMLGAAEAFF.

The CDR3: CASSPDRVGEQYF. The CDR3 region has the DNA TGTGCCAGCAGTCCCGACAGGGTAGGGGAGCAGTACTTC. This rearrangement joins TRBV14 to TRBJ2-7, with TRBD1 identical over 7 bases. The CDR3 extends over 13 amino acids. V was pared by 6 bases and J by 7 bases, with 9 bases of the junction left unmatched. Germline V gives CDR1 SGHDN, CDR2 FVKESK.